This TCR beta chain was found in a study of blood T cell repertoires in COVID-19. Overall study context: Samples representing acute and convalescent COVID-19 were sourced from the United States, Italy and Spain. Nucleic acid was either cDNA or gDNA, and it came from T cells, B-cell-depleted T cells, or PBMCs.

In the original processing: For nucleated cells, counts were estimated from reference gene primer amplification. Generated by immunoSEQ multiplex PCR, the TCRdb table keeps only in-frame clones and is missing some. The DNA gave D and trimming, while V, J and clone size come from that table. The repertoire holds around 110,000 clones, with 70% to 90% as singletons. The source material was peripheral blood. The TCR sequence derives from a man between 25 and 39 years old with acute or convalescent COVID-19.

CDR3 bases: TGTGCCAGCAGCCAAGGGGACGAGCAGTACTTC. It codes for CASSQGDEQYF. The rearrangement links TRBV11-2 to TRBJ2-7; D is possibly TRBD1 (5 bases). The CDR3 runs 11 residues. Germline V gene sequence: CDR1 SGHAT, CDR2 FQNNGV. Trimming left V 5 bases short and J 5 bases short, with 7 bases between.